This passage covers 13 T cell receptor beta chains from one sample sequenced in a study of blood T cell repertoires in COVID-19. Sequenced by immunoSEQ multiplex PCR; TCRdb stores in-frame clones only, minus some. The table has approximately 390,000 clones, 87% seen once; the top ten hold approximately 9.3%. Sequences were obtained from PBMCs or T cells enriched from blood (not recorded which). The receptor set was obtained from a woman aged 50 to 60 who had recovered from COVID-19.

As to this clone: A junction end diverges from the germline sequence, so it may reflect a read error. The V call is TRBV3-1 (or the pseudogene TRBV3-2), the J call TRBJ2-1, with TRBD2 identical over 9 bases. Germline CDR1 reads LGHDT; CDR2 reads YNNKEL (reference sequence). The CDR3 runs 15 residues. This CDR3 is CARSQDGGGASEQFF. CDR3 nucleotide sequence: TGTGCCCGCAGCCAAGACGGCGGGGGGGCCTCTGAGCAGTTCTTC.

This clone was detected once. This CDR3 reads CASSPRDRFTYEQYF. In DNA, the CDR3 is TGTGCCAGCAGCCCTCGGGACAGGTTTACTTACGAGCAGTACTTC. The chain recombines TRBV5-6 with TRBJ2-7; 8 bases are a match to TRBD1. From germline, CDR1 is SGHDT and CDR2 YYEEEE. This CDR3 is 15 amino acids long. V lost 4 bases and J lost 4; bases outside the gene matches: 10.

This chain links TRBV10-3 with TRBJ2-3, with 7 bases that match TRBD2. J was trimmed by 5 bases and V by 10 bases; bases with no gene match: 12. CDR1 ENHRY and CDR2 SYGVKD come from the germline V gene. CDR3 size: 14 residues. CDR3 nucleotide sequence: TGTGCCACGCGCCCTGGCGGGGGAATAGATACGCAGTATTTT. This codes for CATRPGGGIDTQYF.

The chain recombines TRBV5-1 with TRBJ2-2; a possible D gene is TRBD2 (6 bases). The V and J ends lost 3 bases and 9 bases respectively, with 18 bases between them. The CDR3 contains 15 residues. The germline gives CDR1 SGHRS, CDR2 YFSETQ. CDR3 DNA: TGCGCCAGCAGCTGGGAGGTCCAGGCGATCAGGGAGCTGTTTTTT. Translation: CASSWEVQAIRELFF. The variable domain in full, completed from reference TRBV5-1 and TRBJ2-2, reads KAGVTQTPRYLIKTRGQQVTLSCSPISGHRSVSWYQQTPGQGLQFLFEYFSETQRNKGNFPGRFSGRQFSNSRSEMNVSTLELGDSALYLCASSWEVQAIRELFFGEGSRLTVL.

CDR3 region: CASSQGTASTNEKLFF. The DNA of the CDR3 is TGTGCCAGCAGCCAAGGGACAGCCAGTACTAATGAAAAACTGTTTTTT. This chain links TRBV3-1 (or the pseudogene TRBV3-2) with TRBJ1-4; a possible D gene is TRBD1 (6 bases). Germline assignment: CDR1 LGHDT and CDR2 YNNKEL (reference sequence). V gave up 1 base and J gave up 2 bases, with 11 bases separating them. This CDR3 is 16 amino acids long.

As concerns this clone: Different DNA sequences within this sample yield the same CDR3. The V gene is TRBV5-1, the J gene TRBJ1-2; D remains ambiguous. Trimming removed 5 bases from V and 0 bases from J, with 8 bases in between. This CDR3 is 13 amino acids long. Germline assignment: CDR1 SGHRS and CDR2 YFSETQ. CDR3: CASRPTANYGYTF. The CDR3 nucleotides are TGCGCCAGCAGACCTACAGCTAACTATGGCTACACCTTC.

V and J are TRBV10-1 and TRBJ2-3, with D perhaps matching TRBD1 (6 bases). The CDR3 has 13 residues. CDR1 is WNHNN and CDR2 is SYGVQD in the germline V gene (reference sequence). Between the trimmed V and J ends, which lost 8 bases and 2 bases, there was a span of 11 bases. CDR3 sequence: CASPNRDTDTQYF. The CDR3 DNA sequence: TGCGCCAGCCCTAACAGGGACACAGATACGCAGTATTTT.

This chain connects TRBV3-1 (or the pseudogene TRBV3-2) to TRBJ1-1; 9 bases are shared with TRBD1. This CDR3 spans 14 amino acids. J was trimmed by 6 bases and V by 1 base; bases with no gene match: 3. Germline V CDR1 and CDR2: LGHDT, YNNKEL (reference sequence). The CDR3 loop reads CASSQVGTGSEAFF. The CDR3 DNA reads TGTGCCAGCAGCCAAGTGGGGACAGGGTCTGAAGCTTTCTTT.

The rearrangement joins TRBV30 to TRBJ1-6; no definite D call. V shed 1 base and J shed 13 bases, with 11 bases lying between them. Looked up from germline, CDR1 is GTSNPN and CDR2 is SVGIG (reference sequence). The CDR3 covers 12 residues. This chain's CDR3 is CAWSGYFTPLHF. CDR3 sequence (DNA): TGTGCCTGGAGTGGGTACTTCACGCCCCTCCACTTT.

The chain is built from TRBV6-1 and TRBJ2-3; D is unclear. The V gene lost 1 base and the J gene lost 3 bases, with 14 bases spanning the gap. The CDR3 spans 16 residues. Germline CDR1 is MNHNS and CDR2 is SASEGT. The CDR3, as DNA: TGTGCCAGCAGTGAAGGGGTACTCCCCGGGACAGATACGCAGTATTTT. It codes for CASSEGVLPGTDTQYF.

V gene TRBV5-1 combines with J gene TRBJ2-7, with 16 bases that match TRBD2. Germline CDR1 SGHRS, CDR2 YFSETQ. The CDR3 runs 19 residues. Germline trimming cut 3 bases from V and 2 bases from J; bases unmatched to any gene: 11. This CDR3 reads CASSSPGTSGGGPPYEQYF. CDR3 DNA: TGCGCCAGCAGCTCACCCGGGACTAGCGGGGGGGGCCCCCCCTACGAGCAGTACTTC.

The V and J genes are TRBV6-5 and TRBJ2-7; 9 bases agree with TRBD1. Germline-derived CDR1 and CDR2 are MNHEY and SVGAGI. Losses at the gene ends were 8 bases for V and 3 bases for J; bases not matched to a gene: 11. CDR3 length equals 15 residues. For the CDR3, the DNA is TGTGCCAGCCATCCAGAAACAGGGGGCATCTACGAGCAGTACTTC. Translation: CASHPETGGIYEQYF.

The J gene is TRBJ2-7, the V gene TRBV10-3; D gene unclear. CDR1 is ENHRY and CDR2 is SYGVKD in the germline V gene. V was trimmed by 6 bases and J by 4 bases, leaving 7 bases between them. This CDR3 region has 11 residues. The CDR3 loop reads CAIRGEYEQYF. As DNA, the CDR3 is TGTGCCATCAGAGGAGAATACGAGCAGTACTTC.